Listed here is a single TCR beta chain. Antigen specificity is unknown. This sample was included in a study of T cell responses to AZD1222 COVID-19 vaccine. Notes on the study in general: White British people made up most donors, females outnumbered males, and clonal diversity was possibly underestimated.

Germline lookup yields CDR1 SGHVS and CDR2 FNYEAQ. Trimming took off 1 base at V and 4 bases at J, with 10 bases between the two ends. The length of the CDR3 is 14 residues. This table comes from immunoSEQ multiplex PCR, and its TCRdb copy is limited to in-frame clones, with some not included. Found here are more than 60,000 clones, roughly 90% of them singletons; the top ten hold under 25%. The TCR comes from an adult in good health. The V gene is TRBV7-6, the J gene TRBJ1-2, with D perhaps TRBD1 (6 bases). The starting material was peripheral blood, obtained on day 0 of AZD1222 vaccination. In nucleotides, the CDR3 is TGTGCCAGCAGCTTAGTCACAGGGACCTATGGCTACACCTTC. Translation gives CASSLVTGTYGYTF.